This passage covers 11 T cell receptor beta chains from one sample sequenced in a study of T cell repertoires in cytomegalovirus infection. TCRdb reprocessed the reads with MiXCR, giving one entry per CDR3 protein. Of hundreds of thousands of distinct CDR3 sequences listed, under 25% are singletons. The sequenced material came from CD8+ T cells from PBMCs. The source of these receptors is a human donor in good health (CMV status not recorded). Some clones in this sample may be carry-over from other donors' samples.

Many counts were recorded for this clonotype. This sequence joins TRBV10-3 and TRBJ2-1, with 9 positions matching TRBD2. The CDR3 length is 13 residues. V shed 8 bases, J shed 7 bases, and the junction held 6 bases outside the gene matches. Germline assignment: CDR1 ENHRY and CDR2 SYGVKD. The CDR3 DNA is TGTGCCATCGGGATGGCGGGGGGGAATGAGCAGTTCTTC. Its protein is CAIGMAGGNEQFF.

The V gene is TRBV12-3 or TRBV12-4, the J gene TRBJ2-7, with 11 bases that match TRBD2. The CDR3 extends over 17 amino acids. V shed 1 base, J shed 3 bases, and the junction held 8 bases outside the gene matches. The DNA for the CDR3 is TGTGCCAGCAGTTTAGATGCAGGGGGACTAGCGGACTACGAGCAGTACTTC. It encodes CASSLDAGGLADYEQYF.

This clonotype was detected a few times. CDR3 sequence reads: CASSLVSGDYNEQFF. The CDR3 bases are TGTGCCAGCAGCTTAGTCTCTGGTGACTACAATGAGCAGTTCTTC. V gene TRBV11-2 combines with J gene TRBJ2-1; no clear D. CDR1 is SGHAT and CDR2 is FQNNGV in the germline V gene. V was clipped by 1 base and J by 3 bases, with 10 bases between them. This CDR3 contains 15 residues. The variable domain in full, completed from reference TRBV11-2 and TRBJ2-1, reads EAGVAQSPRYKIIEKRQSVAFWCNPISGHATLYWYQQILGQGPKLLIQFQNNGVVDDSQLPKDRFSAERLKGVDSTLKIQPAKLEDSAVYLCASSLVSGDYNEQFFGPGTRLTVL.

This clonotype was seen ten or more times. The chain couples TRBV10-3 to TRBJ2-5; D gene uncertain. Germline CDR1 and CDR2: ENHRY and SYGVKD. There are 12 residues in the CDR3. V was clipped by 0 bases and J by 5 bases, with 4 bases between them. The CDR3 here is CAISESLETQYF. In nucleotides, the CDR3 is TGTGCCATCAGTGAGTCATTGGAGACCCAGTACTTC.

This clonotype was seen a few times. The gene calls are TRBV3-1 and TRBJ2-5; D possibly corresponds to TRBD2 (5 bases). Germline lookup yields CDR1 LGHDT and CDR2 YNNKEL (reference sequence). V was trimmed by 3 bases and J by 5 bases, leaving 13 bases between them. CDR3 length: 14 residues. The DNA for the CDR3 is TGTGCCAGCAGCCAGGCCAATTGGGAGGAGACCCAGTACTTC. It encodes CASSQANWEETQYF.

In this sample, this clonotype turned up many times. V and J are TRBV6-1 and TRBJ2-3; a weak D match, TRBD2 (5 bases). The CDR3 sequence is 15 residues long. V was clipped by 2 bases and J by 4 bases, with 13 bases between them. Germline V gene lookup returns CDR1 MNHNS and CDR2 SASEGT. The CDR3 here is CASSELPVGADTQYF. The CDR3 DNA reads as TGTGCCAGCAGTGAACTACCCGTCGGGGCAGATACGCAGTATTTT.

This clonotype was seen only a few times. V and J are TRBV4-1 and TRBJ2-1; D uncertain. Germline loops: CDR1 MGHRA, CDR2 YSYEKL. The CDR3 has 15 residues. Trimming removed 0 bases at V and 1 base at J, with 7 bases between. The CDR3 DNA reads as TGCGCCAGCAGCCAAGATAGAATGTCCTACAATGAGCAGTTCTTC. Encoded protein: CASSQDRMSYNEQFF.

This clonotype appeared a single time. This may arise from a read error, as a much more abundant clone is one base away. The rearrangement joins TRBV4-1 to TRBJ2-7, with 10 nucleotides matching TRBD1. There are 14 residues in the CDR3. Germline V lookup: CDR1 MGHRA, CDR2 YSYEKL. As DNA, the CDR3 is TGCGCCAGCAGCGAGCGACAGGGGGCCTACAAGCAGTACTTC. Translating it yields CASSERQGAYKQYF.

A word on this clonotype: At one end, the junction sequence differs from germline, possibly due to a read error. The V and J genes are TRBV20-1 and TRBJ2-3; 11 nucleotides match TRBD2. Germline V CDR1 and CDR2: DFQATT, SNEGSKA (reference sequence). The CDR3 is 15 amino acids. In DNA form, the CDR3 reads TGCAGTACTAGCTCACTAGCGGGGGACATAGATACGCAGTATTTT. It specifies CSTSSLAGDIDTQYF.

This clonotype was counted ten times or more. The chain carries TRBV7-2 and TRBJ1-4; D might be TRBD1 (5 bases). The CDR3 length is 18 residues. Trimming left V 2 bases short and J 8 bases short, with 24 bases between. Germline values: CDR1 SGHTA, CDR2 FQGNSA. In nucleotides, the CDR3 is TGTGCCAGCAGCTTAAAAGGGACGGCTATAGTCTCGAAGGAAAAACTGTTTTTT. Translated, it gives CASSLKGTAIVSKEKLFF.

V is TRBV9 and J is TRBJ2-7, with D unclear. The CDR3 consists of 14 residues. Germline lookup yields CDR1 SGDLS and CDR2 YYNGEE. With 4 bases removed from V and 6 bases from J, the gap between germline ends came to 17 bases. The CDR3 DNA is TGTGCCAGCAGCCCCTGGGGTACGATTGTCGAGCAGTACTTC. Translated: CASSPWGTIVEQYF.